This TCR beta chain originates from a study of blood T cell repertoires in COVID-19. Study-wide background: Whether acute or convalescent, the COVID-19 samples came from the United States, Italy and Spain. The cDNA or gDNA used as material had been derived from T cells, B-cell-depleted T cells, or PBMCs.

Germline CDR1 SGHTA, CDR2 FQGNSA. Unmatched junction bases numbered 13, after V lost 5 bases and J lost 10 bases. This CDR3 has 15 amino acids. Authors' analysis steps: Nucleated cell number was recorded as an estimate derived from reference gene primer amplification. TCRdb's table, derived via immunoSEQ multiplex PCR, lists solely in-frame clones and lacks some. D and trimming were read from the DNA, whereas the V and J calls and clone size are those reported in that table. Here the sample spans a few hundred thousand clones, about 86% being singletons. The receptor was derived from a woman aged 45-60 years with acute or convalescent COVID-19. The sequenced sample was peripheral blood. The V gene is TRBV7-2, the J gene TRBJ2-1; 8 bases are a match to TRBD2. The CDR3 spells CASSPRGSGSDEQFF. The CDR3 DNA reads TGTGCCAGCAGCCCCCGAGGGAGCGGGAGTGACGAGCAGTTCTTC.